The rows below give T cell receptor beta chains drawn from one sample of a study of blood T cell repertoires in COVID-19. Sequencing used immunoSEQ multiplex PCR; TCRdb keeps in-frame clones, though not all of them. There are under 350,000 clones in the sample; roughly 80% occur only once, and roughly 9.4% lies in the top ten. Sequencing was done on a sample of peripheral blood. Every receptor here comes from a woman aged 45-65 years who had recovered from COVID-19. CDR3s include the opening cysteine and the closing phenylalanine or tryptophan. Each record gives: V gene, clone size, CDR3 protein. The size of a clone is reported for some rows only, either as once, few or many, or as a class for expanded clones.

>TRBV7-2|-
CASSPWLGAGNTIYF
>TRBV30|-
CAMYDSGSTDTQYF
>TRBV7-6|few
CASSLAGPYEKLFF
>TRBV5-5|-
CASSLTGNSYEQYF
>TRBV2|-
CASSRVTNYGYTF
>TRBV12-3/TRBV12-4|-
CASSDGANSPQHF
>TRBV7-3|-
CASSTYPPGQGASGELFF
>TRBV5-1|-
CASSTGSSAQPNEQFF
>TRBV7-6|-
CASSLVAGSYEQYF
>TRBV5-1|-
CASSPRGQETHYGYTF
>TRBV27|-
CASSLDPGLAGEEQYF
>TRBV7-6|-
CASSLGDIFLSYNEQFF